This T cell receptor (beta chain) originates from a study of siplizumab effects on memory and regulatory T cells. General study findings and limits: Siplizumab cultures yielded proliferating Tregs whose suppressive function was not confirmed. The alloreactive clones that mapped to unstimulated subsets made up only a minor fraction. Naive T cells seemed more diverse than memory cells and seemed major alloresponse contributors.

Points on this clone: Antigen unknown.

Roughly 100,000 TCR templates per sample were assayed. Measured with immunoSEQ multiplex PCR; TCRdb has only the in-frame clones, and not every one. The data show 95,000 to 100,000 clones, nearly 95% seen once. The receptor was derived from a human donor in good health. Source material: non-Treg CD4+ T cells sorted from blood.

CDR3 region: CASSQSIEFTPDTEAFF. The CDR3 coding sequence is TGTGCCAGCAGTCAATCGATCGAATTTACCCCAGACACTGAAGCTTTCTTT. This chain uses TRBV5-4 with TRBJ1-1, with D uncertain. CDR1 is SGHNT, CDR2 YYREEE, per germline (reference sequence). The CDR3 has 17 residues. V lost 5 bases to trimming and J lost 3 bases, with 23 bases between them.